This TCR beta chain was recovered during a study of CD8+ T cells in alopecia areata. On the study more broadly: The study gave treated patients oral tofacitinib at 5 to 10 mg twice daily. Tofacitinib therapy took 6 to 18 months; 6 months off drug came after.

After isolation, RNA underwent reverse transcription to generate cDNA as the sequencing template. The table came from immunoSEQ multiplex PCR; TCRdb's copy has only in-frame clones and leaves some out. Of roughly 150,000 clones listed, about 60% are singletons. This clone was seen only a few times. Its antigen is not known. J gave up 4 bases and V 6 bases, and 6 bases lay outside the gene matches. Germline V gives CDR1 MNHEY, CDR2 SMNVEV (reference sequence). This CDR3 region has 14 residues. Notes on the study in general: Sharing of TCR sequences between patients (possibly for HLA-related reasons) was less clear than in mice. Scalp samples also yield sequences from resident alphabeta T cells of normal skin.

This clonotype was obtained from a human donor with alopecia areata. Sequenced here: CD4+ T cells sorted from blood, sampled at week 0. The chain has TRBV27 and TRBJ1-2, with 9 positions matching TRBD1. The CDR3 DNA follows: TGTGCCAGCAGAGTACAGGGACAGGGCTATGGCTACACCTTC. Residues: CASRVQGQGYGYTF.